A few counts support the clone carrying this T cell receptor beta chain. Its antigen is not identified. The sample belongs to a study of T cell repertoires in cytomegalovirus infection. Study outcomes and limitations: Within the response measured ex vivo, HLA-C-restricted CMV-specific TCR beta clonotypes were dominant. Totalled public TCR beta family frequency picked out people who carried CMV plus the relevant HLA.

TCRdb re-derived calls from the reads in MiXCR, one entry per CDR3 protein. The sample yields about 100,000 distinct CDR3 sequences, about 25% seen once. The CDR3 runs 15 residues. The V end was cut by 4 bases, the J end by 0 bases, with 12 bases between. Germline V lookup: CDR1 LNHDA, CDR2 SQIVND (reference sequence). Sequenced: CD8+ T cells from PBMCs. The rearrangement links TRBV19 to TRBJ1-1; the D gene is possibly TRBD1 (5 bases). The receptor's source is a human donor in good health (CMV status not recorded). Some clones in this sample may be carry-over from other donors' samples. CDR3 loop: CASSSPTAMNTEAFF. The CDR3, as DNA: TGTGCCAGTAGTAGCCCGACAGCGATGAACACTGAAGCTTTCTTT.